The 13 T cell receptor beta chains below all came from one sample that was sequenced in a study of blood T cell dynamics during melanoma immunotherapy. Described time point: week 3, after first cycle of checkpoint inhibitor. Assay: immunoSEQ multiplex PCR; the TCRdb copy retains only in-frame clones and omits some. The data show about 10,000 clones, around 90% seen once. This specimen was blood, taken from a patient treated with checkpoint blockade. These receptors were obtained from a human donor with melanoma.

V and J are TRBV19 and TRBJ2-1; possible D gene TRBD2, 6 bases. Trimming cost V 2 bases and J 2 bases, with 7 bases left between them. The length of the CDR3 is 14 residues. CDR1 LNHDA and CDR2 SQIVND come from the germline V gene (reference sequence). For the CDR3, the DNA is TGTGCCAGTAGTATAAGCGGGCCCTACAATGAGCAGTTCTTC. This translates into CASSISGPYNEQFF.

The rearrangement joins TRBV5-1 to TRBJ2-7, with TRBD2 identical over 9 bases. V trimming: 5 bases; J trimming: 5 bases; junction bases outside the gene matches: 11. This CDR3 is 15 amino acids long. Germline V gene data show CDR1 as SGHRS and CDR2 as YFSETQ. CDR3 in DNA: TGCGCCAGCAGGAGAAGTAGCGGGAGTCGGAACGAGCAGTACTTC. This codes for CASRRSSGSRNEQYF.

The table lists this clone with a count of one. J is TRBJ2-5 and V is TRBV28; the match to TRBD2 covers 9 bases. This CDR3 region has 15 residues. V shed 2 bases and J 5 bases; nucleotides not matched to a gene: 6. CDR1 and CDR2 from the germline V gene are MDHEN and SYDVKM. The CDR3 is CASSLLAGSGETQYF. The CDR3 DNA reads TGTGCCAGCAGTTTACTAGCGGGATCGGGGGAGACCCAGTACTTC. Based on the CDR3 plus reference TRBV28 and TRBJ2-5, the full variable domain is DVKVTQSSRYLVKRTGEKVFLECVQDMDHENMFWYRQDPGLGLRLIYFSYDVKMKEKGDIPEGYSVSREKKERFSLILESASTNQTSMYLCASSLLAGSGETQYFGPGTRLLVL.

The rearrangement links TRBV6-6 to TRBJ1-1, with TRBD1 matching over 7 bases. This CDR3 is built from 14 residues. J lost 5 bases, V lost 2 bases, and 5 bases had no gene match. The germline gives CDR1 MNHNY, CDR2 SVGAGI (reference sequence). CDR3 protein: CASSYQGGRTEAFF. The CDR3 DNA follows: TGTGCCAGCAGTTACCAGGGGGGGAGGACTGAAGCTTTCTTT.

Comments on this clone: Other DNA sequences in this specimen translate into the identical CDR3. This sequence joins TRBV7-2 and TRBJ2-7, with 15 bases identical to TRBD2. V lost 5 bases, J lost 3 bases, and 5 bases stayed unmatched. The CDR3 totals 16 residues. CDR1 is SGHTA, CDR2 FQGNSA, per germline. The CDR3 reads CASSPLGLAGGYEQYF. CDR3 nucleotides: TGTGCCAGCAGCCCCCTGGGACTAGCGGGAGGCTACGAGCAGTACTTC.

This chain links TRBV19 with TRBJ2-7, with TRBD1 as a possible D gene (5 bases). This CDR3 is 13 amino acids long. Looked up from germline, CDR1 is LNHDA and CDR2 is SQIVND (reference sequence). Trimming took 7 bases from V and 6 from J, leaving 16 bases between them. The CDR3 protein is CASNMGRAAEQYF. CDR3 DNA: TGTGCCAGTAATATGGGCAGGGCGGCCGAGCAGTACTTC. The full variable domain, rest sourced from reference TRBV19 and TRBJ2-7, is DGGITQSPKYLFRKEGQNVTLSCEQNLNHDAMYWYRQDPGQGLRLIYYSQIVNDFQKGDIAEGYSVSREKKESFPLTVTSAQKNPTAFYLCASNMGRAAEQYFGPGTRLTVT.

The J gene is TRBJ1-4, the V gene TRBV9; D possibly corresponds to TRBD1 (5 bases). Germline V lookup: CDR1 SGDLS, CDR2 YYNGEE. The V end was cut by 3 bases, the J end by 5 bases, with 14 bases between. CDR3 length: 15 amino acids. CDR3 in amino acids: CASSAPGRGNEKLFF. The CDR3 region has the DNA TGTGCCAGCAGCGCCCCGGGACGGGGAAATGAAAAACTGTTTTTT. The variable domain in full, completed from reference TRBV9 and TRBJ1-4, reads DSGVTQTPKHLITATGQRVTLRCSPRSGDLSVYWYQQSLDQGLQFLIQYYNGEERAKGNILERFSAQQFPDLHSELNLSSLELGDSALYFCASSAPGRGNEKLFFGSGTQLSVL.

CDR3 sequence (DNA): TGTGCCAGCAGTGGCCAGGAGGGGAAAGAGACCCAGTACTTC. As protein: CASSGQEGKETQYF. The chain links TRBV13 to TRBJ2-5, with D perhaps TRBD2 (6 bases). The CDR3 is 14 amino acids. Germline CDR1 and CDR2: PRHDT and FYEKMQ (reference sequence). Deletions cut 6 bases from V and 3 bases from J, with 14 bases between.

J is TRBJ2-3 and V is TRBV2, with D unresolved. V was cut by 4 bases and J by 3 bases, with 5 bases left in between. Germline CDR1 and CDR2: SNHLY and FYNNEI. This CDR3 is built from 12 residues. The CDR3 DNA follows: TGTGCCAGCAGTGGAAGGACAGATACGCAGTATTTT. Encoded protein: CASSGRTDTQYF.

The chain recombines TRBV28 with TRBJ1-2; TRBD1 might be the D (5 bases). Germline CDR1 is MDHEN and CDR2 is SYDVKM. Trimming took 7 bases from V and 3 from J, leaving 21 bases between them. The length of the CDR3 is 16 residues. As DNA, the CDR3 is TGTGCCAGCACCCTGGGGCAGGGCTTAACCCACTATGGCTACACCTTC. Translated, it gives CASTLGQGLTHYGYTF.

In DNA, the CDR3 is TGTGCCAGCACCCCGTGGGGCGGGAGGGCCAACACCGGGGAGCTGTTTTTT. The encoded protein is CASTPWGGRANTGELFF. The V gene is TRBV7-8, the J gene TRBJ2-2, with 9 positions matching TRBD2. V lost 7 bases, J lost 2 bases, and 11 bases stayed unmatched. The length of the CDR3 is 17 residues. CDR1 and CDR2 (germline): SGHVS, FQNEAQ.

This sequence joins TRBV4-3 and TRBJ1-2; D possibly corresponds to TRBD1 (6 bases). Germline V gene lookup returns CDR1 LGHNA and CDR2 YSLEER. V lost 0 bases to trimming and J lost 4 bases, with 9 bases between them. The CDR3 has 14 amino acids. The CDR3 protein is CASSQDLGAYGYTF. DNA of the CDR3: TGCGCCAGCAGCCAAGATCTGGGGGCCTATGGCTACACCTTC.

This clone was seen more than once but under ten times. V and J are TRBV27 and TRBJ1-1; a weak D match, TRBD1 (5 bases). The CDR3 is made up of 14 amino acids. Trimming removed 2 bases from V and 3 bases from J, with 10 bases in between. Per the germline V gene, CDR1 is MNHEY and CDR2 is SMNVEV (reference sequence). The CDR3: CASSLGRADTEAFF. The CDR3 DNA sequence: TGTGCCAGCAGTTTAGGCAGGGCGGACACTGAAGCTTTCTTT.